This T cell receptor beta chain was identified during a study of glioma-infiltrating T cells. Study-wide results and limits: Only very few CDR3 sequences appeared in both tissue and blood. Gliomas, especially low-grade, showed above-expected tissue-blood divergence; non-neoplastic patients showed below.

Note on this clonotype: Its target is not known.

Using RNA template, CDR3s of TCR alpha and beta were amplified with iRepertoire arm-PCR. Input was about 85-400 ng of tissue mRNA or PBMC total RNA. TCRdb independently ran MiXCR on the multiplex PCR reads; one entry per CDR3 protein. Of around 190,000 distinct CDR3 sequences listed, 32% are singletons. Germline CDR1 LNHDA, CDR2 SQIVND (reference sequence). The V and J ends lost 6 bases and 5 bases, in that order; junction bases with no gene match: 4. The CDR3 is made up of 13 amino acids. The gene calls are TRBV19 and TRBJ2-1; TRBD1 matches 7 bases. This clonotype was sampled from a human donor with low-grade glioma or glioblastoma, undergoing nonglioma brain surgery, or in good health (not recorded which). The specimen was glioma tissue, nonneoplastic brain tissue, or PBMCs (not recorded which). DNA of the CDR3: TGTGCCAGTAGAACGACAGGGAACAATGAGCAGTTCTTC. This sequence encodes CASRTTGNNEQFF.